Given below is one T cell receptor beta chain in context. This sample is part of a study of blood T cell repertoires in COVID-19. Study as a whole: Acute and convalescent COVID-19 samples came from the United States, Italy and Spain. From T cells, B-cell-depleted T cells, or PBMCs came the material, which was cDNA or gDNA.

Per the original data handling: Reference gene primer amplification yielded estimated nucleated cell counts. Clones were sequenced by immunoSEQ multiplex PCR, and TCRdb holds only the in-frame ones, with some missing. That table is the source of V, J and clone size, and D and trimming were worked out from the DNA. This sample has around 130,000 clones, with approximately 81% found just once. The clonotype comes from a woman aged 25 to 39 who had recovered from COVID-19. Sequencing input: peripheral blood.

This chain's CDR3 is CASTGLADYGYTF. Written as DNA, the CDR3 is TGTGCCAGTACCGGACTGGCGGACTATGGCTACACCTTC. This chain joins TRBV19 and TRBJ1-2; D gene unclear. V lost 7 bases and J 3 bases, leaving 12 bases between the germline ends. CDR3 length: 13 residues. Germline V lookup: CDR1 LNHDA, CDR2 SQIVND (reference sequence). Variable domain in full (rest from reference TRBV19 and TRBJ1-2): DGGITQSPKYLFRKEGQNVTLSCEQNLNHDAMYWYRQDPGQGLRLIYYSQIVNDFQKGDIAEGYSVSREKKESFPLTVTSAQKNPTAFYLCASTGLADYGYTFGSGTRLTVV.